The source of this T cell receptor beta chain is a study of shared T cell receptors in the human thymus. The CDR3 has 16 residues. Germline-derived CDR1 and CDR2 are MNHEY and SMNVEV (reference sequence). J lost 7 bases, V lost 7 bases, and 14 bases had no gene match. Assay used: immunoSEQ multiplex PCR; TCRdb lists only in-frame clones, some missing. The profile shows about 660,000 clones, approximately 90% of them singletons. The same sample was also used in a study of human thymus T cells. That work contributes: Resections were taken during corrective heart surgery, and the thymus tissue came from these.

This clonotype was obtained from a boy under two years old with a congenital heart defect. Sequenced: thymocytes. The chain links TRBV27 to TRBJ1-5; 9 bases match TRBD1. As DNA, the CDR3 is TGTGCCAGCAAAGACCCTACAGGGGGCTCAGGGCAGCCCCAGCATTTT. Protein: CASKDPTGGSGQPQHF.